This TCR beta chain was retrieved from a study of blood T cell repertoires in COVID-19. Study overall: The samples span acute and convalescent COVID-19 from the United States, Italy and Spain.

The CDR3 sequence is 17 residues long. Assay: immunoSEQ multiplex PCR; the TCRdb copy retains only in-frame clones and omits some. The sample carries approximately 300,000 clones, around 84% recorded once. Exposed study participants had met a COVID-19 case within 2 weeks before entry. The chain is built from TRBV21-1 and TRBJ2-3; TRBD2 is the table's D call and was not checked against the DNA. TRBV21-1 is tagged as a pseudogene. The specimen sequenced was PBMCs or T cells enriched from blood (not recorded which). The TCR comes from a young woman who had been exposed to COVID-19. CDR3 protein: CASSKALADASTDTQYF. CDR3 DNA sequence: TGTGCCAGCAGCAAAGCGCTGGCGGATGCTAGCACAGATACGCAGTATTTT.